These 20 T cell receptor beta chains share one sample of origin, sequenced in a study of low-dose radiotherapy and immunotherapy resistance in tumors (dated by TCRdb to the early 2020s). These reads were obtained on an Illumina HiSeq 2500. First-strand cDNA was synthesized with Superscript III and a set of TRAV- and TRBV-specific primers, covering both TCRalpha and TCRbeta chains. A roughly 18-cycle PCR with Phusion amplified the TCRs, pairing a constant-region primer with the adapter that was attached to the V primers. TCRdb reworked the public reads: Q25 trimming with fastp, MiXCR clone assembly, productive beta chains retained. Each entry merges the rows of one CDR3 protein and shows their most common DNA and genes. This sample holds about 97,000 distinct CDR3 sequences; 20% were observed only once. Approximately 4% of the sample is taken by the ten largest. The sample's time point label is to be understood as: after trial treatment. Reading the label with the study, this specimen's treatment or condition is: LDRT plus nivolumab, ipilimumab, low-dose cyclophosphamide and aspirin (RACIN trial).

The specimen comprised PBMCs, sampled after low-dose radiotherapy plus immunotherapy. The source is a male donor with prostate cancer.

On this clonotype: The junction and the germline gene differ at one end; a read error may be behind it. The CDR3 is CASSVEVGGSSYEQVF. DNA of the CDR3: TGTGCCAGCAGCGTAGAGGTCGGGGGAAGCTCCTACGAGCAGGTCTTC. V and J are TRBV9 and TRBJ2-1; maybe TRBD2 (6 bases). Germline CDR1 is SGDLS and CDR2 is YYNGEE. The CDR3 length is 16 residues.

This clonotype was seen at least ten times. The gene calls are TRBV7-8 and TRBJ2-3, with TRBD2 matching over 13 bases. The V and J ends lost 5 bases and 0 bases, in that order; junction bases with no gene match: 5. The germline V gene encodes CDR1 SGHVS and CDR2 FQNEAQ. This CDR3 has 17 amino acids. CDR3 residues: CASSQTSGGPSTDTQYF. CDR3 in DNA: TGTGCCAGCAGCCAGACTAGCGGGGGGCCTAGCACAGATACGCAGTATTTT.

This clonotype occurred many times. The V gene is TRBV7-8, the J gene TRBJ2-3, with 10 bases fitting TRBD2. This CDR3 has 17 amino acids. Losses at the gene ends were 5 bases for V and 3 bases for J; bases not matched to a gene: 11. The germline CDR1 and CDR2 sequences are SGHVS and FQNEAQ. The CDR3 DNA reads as TGTGCCAGCAGCCAAACCTCGCTAGCGGGGGCGACAGATACGCAGTATTTT. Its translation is CASSQTSLAGATDTQYF. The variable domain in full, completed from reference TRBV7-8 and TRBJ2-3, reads GAGVSQSPRYKVAKRGQDVALRCDPISGHVSLFWYQQALGQGPEFLTYFQNEAQLDKSGLPSDRFFAERPEGSVSTLKIQRTQQEDSAVYLCASSQTSLAGATDTQYFGPGTRLTVL.

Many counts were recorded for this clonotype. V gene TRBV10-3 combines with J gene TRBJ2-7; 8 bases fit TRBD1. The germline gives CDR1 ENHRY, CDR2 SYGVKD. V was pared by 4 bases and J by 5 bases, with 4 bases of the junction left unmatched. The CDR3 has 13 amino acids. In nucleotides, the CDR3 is TGTGCCATCAGTGTAAAGGACAGGGACGAGCAGTACTTC. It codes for CAISVKDRDEQYF.

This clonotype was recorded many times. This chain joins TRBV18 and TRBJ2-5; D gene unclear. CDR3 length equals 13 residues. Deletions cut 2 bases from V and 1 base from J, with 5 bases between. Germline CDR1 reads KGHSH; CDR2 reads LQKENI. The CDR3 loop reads CASSPRSQETQYF. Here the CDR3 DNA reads TGTGCCAGCTCACCAAGATCCCAAGAGACCCAGTACTTC.

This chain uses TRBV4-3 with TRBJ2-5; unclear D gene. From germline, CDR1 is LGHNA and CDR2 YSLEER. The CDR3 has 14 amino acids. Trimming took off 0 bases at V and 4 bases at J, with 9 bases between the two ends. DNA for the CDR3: TGCGCCAGCAGCCAAGAGTACTACCCAGAGACCCAGTACTTC. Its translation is CASSQEYYPETQYF.

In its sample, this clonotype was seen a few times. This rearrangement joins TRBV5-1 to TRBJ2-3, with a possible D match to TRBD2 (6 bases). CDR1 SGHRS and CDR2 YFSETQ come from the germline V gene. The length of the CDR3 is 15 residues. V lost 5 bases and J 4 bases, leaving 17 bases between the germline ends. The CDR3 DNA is TGCGCCAGCAGTCCTCTACTAGCAGGTGCAGATACGCAGTATTTT. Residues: CASSPLLAGADTQYF.

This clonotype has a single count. The CDR3 loop is CASSQDPQSSGEQYF. The DNA for the CDR3 is TGCGCCAGCAGCCAAGATCCACAGTCTAGCGGCGAGCAGTACTTC. The gene calls are TRBV4-3 and TRBJ2-7, with 7 bases lining up with TRBD2. The CDR3 covers 15 residues. Unmatched junction bases numbered 8, after V lost 0 bases and J lost 6 bases. Germline V gives CDR1 LGHNA, CDR2 YSLEER.

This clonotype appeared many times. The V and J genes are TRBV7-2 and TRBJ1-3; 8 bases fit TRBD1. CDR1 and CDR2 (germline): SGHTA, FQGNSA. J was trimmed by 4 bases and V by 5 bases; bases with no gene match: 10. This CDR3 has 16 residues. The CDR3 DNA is TGTGCCAGCAGCCCCAGGGGGCTTGCGATAGGAAACACCATATATTTT. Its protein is CASSPRGLAIGNTIYF.

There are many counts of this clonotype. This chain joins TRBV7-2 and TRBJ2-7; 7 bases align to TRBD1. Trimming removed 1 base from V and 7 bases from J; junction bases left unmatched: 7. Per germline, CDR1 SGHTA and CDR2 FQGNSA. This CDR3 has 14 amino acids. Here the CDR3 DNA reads TGTGCCAGCAGCTTAGTCGGTGGGACAGTAGAGCAGTACTTC. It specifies CASSLVGGTVEQYF.

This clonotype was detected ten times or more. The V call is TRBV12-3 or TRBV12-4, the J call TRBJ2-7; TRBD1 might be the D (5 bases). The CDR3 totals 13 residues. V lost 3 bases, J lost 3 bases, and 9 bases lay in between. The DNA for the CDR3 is TGTGCCAGCAGTTTGTCAGGGAACTACGAGCAGTACTTC. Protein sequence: CASSLSGNYEQYF.

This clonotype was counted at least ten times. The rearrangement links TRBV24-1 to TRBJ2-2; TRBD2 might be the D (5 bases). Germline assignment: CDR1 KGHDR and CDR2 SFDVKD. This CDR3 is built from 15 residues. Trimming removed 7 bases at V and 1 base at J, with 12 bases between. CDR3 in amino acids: CATRRPGGNTGELFF. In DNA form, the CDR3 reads TGTGCCACCAGACGACCAGGAGGGAACACCGGGGAGCTGTTTTTT.

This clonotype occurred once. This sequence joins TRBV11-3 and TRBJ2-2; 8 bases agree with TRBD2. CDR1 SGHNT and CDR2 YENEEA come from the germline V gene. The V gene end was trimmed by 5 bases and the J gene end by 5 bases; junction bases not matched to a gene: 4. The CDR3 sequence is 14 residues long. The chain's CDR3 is CASSRGGPTGELFF. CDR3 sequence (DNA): TGTGCCAGCAGCCGCGGGGGGCCGACCGGGGAGCTGTTTTTT.

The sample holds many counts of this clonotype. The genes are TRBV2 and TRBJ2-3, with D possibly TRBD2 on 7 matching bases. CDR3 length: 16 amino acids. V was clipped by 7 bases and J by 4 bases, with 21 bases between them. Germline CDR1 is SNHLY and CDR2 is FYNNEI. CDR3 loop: CASTQSRGAGADTQYF. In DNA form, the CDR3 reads TGTGCCAGCACTCAGAGTCGGGGGGCCGGAGCAGATACGCAGTATTTT. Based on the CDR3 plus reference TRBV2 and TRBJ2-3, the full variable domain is EPEVTQTPSHQVTQMGQEVILRCVPISNHLYFYWYRQILGQKVEFLVSFYNNEISEKSEIFDDQFSVERPDGSNFTLKIRSTKLEDSAMYFCASTQSRGAGADTQYFGPGTRLTVL.

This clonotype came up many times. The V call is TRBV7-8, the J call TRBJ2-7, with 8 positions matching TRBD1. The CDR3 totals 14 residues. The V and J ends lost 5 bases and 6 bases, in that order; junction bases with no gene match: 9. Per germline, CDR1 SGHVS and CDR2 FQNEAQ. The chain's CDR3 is CASSTRTGNREQYF. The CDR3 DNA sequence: TGTGCCAGCAGCACTCGGACAGGGAACCGCGAGCAGTACTTC.

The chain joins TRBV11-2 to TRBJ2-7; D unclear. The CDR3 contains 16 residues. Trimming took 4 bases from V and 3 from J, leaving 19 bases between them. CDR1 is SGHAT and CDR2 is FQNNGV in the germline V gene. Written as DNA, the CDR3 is TGTGCCAGCAGCTCCAGACTCCGCCAAGTTGGCTACGAGCAGTACTTC. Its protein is CASSSRLRQVGYEQYF.

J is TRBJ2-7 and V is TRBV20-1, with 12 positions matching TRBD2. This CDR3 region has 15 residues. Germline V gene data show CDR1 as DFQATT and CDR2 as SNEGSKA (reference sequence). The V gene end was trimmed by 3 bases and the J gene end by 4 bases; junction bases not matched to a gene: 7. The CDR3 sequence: CSASPATSGGYEQYF. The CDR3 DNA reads TGCAGTGCTAGCCCCGCGACTAGCGGGGGTTACGAGCAGTACTTC.

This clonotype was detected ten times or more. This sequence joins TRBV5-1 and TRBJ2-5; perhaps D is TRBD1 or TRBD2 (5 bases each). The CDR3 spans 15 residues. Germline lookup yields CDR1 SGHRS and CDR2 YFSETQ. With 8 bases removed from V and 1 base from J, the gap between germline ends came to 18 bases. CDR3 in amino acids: CASGGDGNFQETQYF. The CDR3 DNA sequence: TGCGCCAGTGGTGGGGACGGTAACTTCCAAGAGACCCAGTACTTC.

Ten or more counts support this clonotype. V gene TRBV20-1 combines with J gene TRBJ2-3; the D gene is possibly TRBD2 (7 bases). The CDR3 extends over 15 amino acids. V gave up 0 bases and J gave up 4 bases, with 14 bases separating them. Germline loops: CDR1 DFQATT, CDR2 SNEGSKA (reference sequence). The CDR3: CSAREGGGGPDTQYF. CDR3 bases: TGCAGTGCTAGAGAAGGGGGGGGGGGCCCAGATACGCAGTATTTT.

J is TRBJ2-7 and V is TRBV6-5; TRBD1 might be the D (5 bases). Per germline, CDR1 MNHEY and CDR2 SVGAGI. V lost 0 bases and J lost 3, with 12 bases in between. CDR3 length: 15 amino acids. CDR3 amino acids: CASSYSWTRLYEQYF. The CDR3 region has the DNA TGTGCCAGCAGTTACTCGTGGACAAGACTCTACGAGCAGTACTTC.